These 32 T cell receptor beta chains were all obtained from the same sample, sequenced in a study of blood T cell repertoires in COVID-19. Only in-frame clones appear in the TCRdb table, and some are missing; sequencing was by immunoSEQ multiplex PCR. The sample consists of 140,000 to 150,000 clones, approximately 90% of them appearing once. Sequencing input: peripheral blood. The receptors originated from a human donor in a cohort sampled during active COVID-19.

This clone appeared a single time. V usage is TRBV9 and J usage is TRBJ2-3; D is uncertain. V was clipped by 0 bases and J by 0 bases, with 8 bases between them. The germline gives CDR1 SGDLS, CDR2 YYNGEE. This CDR3 comprises 15 residues. The CDR3 sequence is CASSVAPFSTDTQYF. CDR3 nucleotides: TGTGCCAGCAGCGTAGCCCCTTTTAGCACAGATACGCAGTATTTT.

The chain uses TRBV2 and TRBJ1-4; 7 bases fit TRBD1. After removal of 6 bases from V and 7 bases from J, the junction contained 2 bases not matched to a gene. CDR1 and CDR2 from the germline V gene are SNHLY and FYNNEI. CDR3 length: 12 amino acids. The CDR3 region is CASRDRSEKLFF. In DNA, the CDR3 is TGTGCCAGCAGGGACAGGTCTGAAAAACTGTTTTTT.

A single count supports this clone. This chain joins TRBV5-6 and TRBJ1-2; TRBD1 matches 7 bases. The CDR3 is made up of 13 amino acids. The J segment lost 4 bases and the V segment lost 4 bases, leaving 4 bases of the junction unmatched. Germline CDR1 and CDR2: SGHDT and YYEEEE. The CDR3 bases are TGTGCCAGCAGCCAGGACAGGTCCTATGGCTACACCTTC. This encodes CASSQDRSYGYTF.

The J gene is TRBJ2-1, the V gene TRBV5-1; 7 bases line up with TRBD1. J was trimmed by 3 bases and V by 4 bases; bases with no gene match: 10. The CDR3 loop spans 16 amino acids. In germline, CDR1 is SGHRS, CDR2 YFSETQ. CDR3 sequence (DNA): TGCGCCAGCAGCCACCTAGGGACAGAAAACTACAATGAGCAGTTCTTC. It specifies CASSHLGTENYNEQFF.

V gene TRBV4-3 combines with J gene TRBJ2-2; 7 nucleotides agree with TRBD1. Germline V gene sequence: CDR1 LGHNA, CDR2 YSLEER. CDR3 length equals 16 residues. V dropped 5 bases and J dropped 3; count of bases not matched to a gene: 9. CDR3 amino acids: CASSRFGTVDTGELFF. The CDR3 DNA sequence: TGCGCCAGCAGCAGGTTCGGGACAGTGGACACCGGGGAGCTGTTTTTT.

The chain has TRBV9 and TRBJ2-1; D is perhaps TRBD2 (7 bases). The V end was cut by 0 bases, the J end by 10 bases, with 17 bases between. Germline CDR1 reads SGDLS; CDR2 reads YYNGEE. The CDR3 sequence is 15 residues long. DNA for the CDR3: TGTGCCAGCAGCGTAGGCGCGGGGGCCCATGGGGAGCAGTTCTTC. This gives the protein CASSVGAGAHGEQFF.

CDR3 protein: CASSLGARTDTQYF. The CDR3 DNA sequence: TGTGCCAGCAGCTTGGGCGCTCGCACAGATACGCAGTATTTT. The J gene is TRBJ2-3, the V gene TRBV5-6; D call uncertain. CDR1 and CDR2 from the germline V gene are SGHDT and YYEEEE. Trimming left V 0 bases short and J 1 base short, with 6 bases between. The CDR3 is made up of 14 amino acids.

The rearrangement joins TRBV9 to TRBJ1-5, with 12 positions matching TRBD1. Germline V gene data show CDR1 as SGDLS and CDR2 as YYNGEE. V was pared by 2 bases and J by 6 bases, with 3 bases of the junction left unmatched. This CDR3 contains 15 residues. The CDR3, as DNA: TGTGCCAGCAGCGTGGGACAGGGGGCGGGTCAGCCCCAGCATTTT. The encoded protein is CASSVGQGAGQPQHF.

The chain carries TRBV7-8 and TRBJ1-1, with TRBD1 as a possible D gene (5 bases). CDR1 is SGHVS, CDR2 FQNEAQ, per germline. The CDR3 has 15 residues. With 2 bases removed from V and 0 bases from J, the gap between germline ends came to 10 bases. Here the CDR3 DNA reads TGTGCCAGCAGCTTACGACAGAAAATGAACACTGAAGCTTTCTTT. It translates to CASSLRQKMNTEAFF.

To note about this clone: The junction departs from the called germline gene at one end, perhaps through a read error. The chain uses TRBV7-8 and TRBJ1-1; weak D call: TRBD1 (6 bases). In germline, CDR1 is SGHVS, CDR2 FQNEAQ. There are 14 residues in the CDR3. The CDR3 protein is CASRLGGTLTEAFF. The CDR3, as DNA: TGTGCCAGCAGGTTAGGGGGGACTCTCACTGAAGCTTTCTTT.

This clone was detected a few times. V is TRBV7-9 and J is TRBJ2-7; D not resolved. The CDR3 is 12 residues long. V was clipped by 5 bases and J by 7 bases, with 12 bases between them. CDR1 is SEHNR, CDR2 FQNEAQ, per germline (reference sequence). The CDR3 loop reads CASSKIPGEQYF. CDR3 in DNA: TGTGCCAGCAGCAAAATTCCCGGGGAGCAGTACTTC.

V gene TRBV25-1 combines with J gene TRBJ1-1, with 8 positions matching TRBD1. Germline V CDR1 and CDR2: MGHDK, SYGVNS. There are 15 residues in the CDR3. V lost 7 bases, J lost 1 base, and 8 bases stayed unmatched. DNA of the CDR3: TGTGCCAGCAACAGGCAGGGGGCGCGGAACACTGAAGCTTTCTTT. It codes for CASNRQGARNTEAFF.

V and J are TRBV5-1 and TRBJ2-1, with TRBD1 matching over 7 bases. The CDR3 consists of 15 residues. CDR1 is SGHRS, CDR2 YFSETQ, per germline. Trimming took 0 bases from V and 2 from J; bases not matched to a gene: 2. CDR3 nucleotide sequence: TGCGCCAGCAGCTTGGACGGGACAGCCTACAATGAGCAGTTCTTC. Translated: CASSLDGTAYNEQFF.

V usage is TRBV11-2 and J usage is TRBJ1-1, with D possibly TRBD1 on 5 matching bases. The CDR3 consists of 16 residues. Deletions cut 1 base from V and 5 bases from J, with 17 bases between. From germline, CDR1 is SGHAT and CDR2 FQNNGV. CDR3 sequence (DNA): TGTGCCAGCAGCTTAGCCGGAGGGCAGGGTGGGACTGAAGCTTTCTTT. Translation: CASSLAGGQGGTEAFF. Using reference TRBV11-2 and TRBJ1-1 for the parts outside the CDR3, the full variable domain is EAGVAQSPRYKIIEKRQSVAFWCNPISGHATLYWYQQILGQGPKLLIQFQNNGVVDDSQLPKDRFSAERLKGVDSTLKIQPAKLEDSAVYLCASSLAGGQGGTEAFFGQGTRLTVV.

This chain links TRBV29-1 with TRBJ1-1; unclear D gene. Between the trimmed V and J ends, which lost 3 bases and 11 bases, there was a span of 10 bases. CDR3 size: 10 residues. From germline, CDR1 is SQVTM and CDR2 ANQGSEA. Here the CDR3 reads CSVDEGEAFF. CDR3 nucleotides: TGCAGCGTTGATGAGGGAGAGGCTTTCTTT.

The CDR3 reads CASSKSGTGYYEQYF. The CDR3 nucleotides are TGTGCCAGCAGCAAATCCGGGACAGGGTACTACGAGCAGTACTTC. The chain links TRBV11-2 to TRBJ2-7; 9 bases line up with TRBD1. V trimming: 5 bases; J trimming: 3 bases; junction bases outside the gene matches: 8. Germline V CDR1 and CDR2: SGHAT, FQNNGV. CDR3 size: 15 residues.

J is TRBJ2-5 and V is TRBV18; TRBD1 aligns across 7 bases. The ends lost 5 bases at V and 1 base at J; junction bases unmatched: 10. CDR3 length: 16 amino acids. Germline lookup yields CDR1 KGHSH and CDR2 LQKENI. This CDR3 is CASSYTGSGGQETQYF. In DNA form, the CDR3 reads TGTGCCAGCTCATATACAGGGTCAGGGGGCCAAGAGACCCAGTACTTC.

The chain has TRBV30 and TRBJ2-2, with 7 bases aligning to TRBD1. The CDR3 is 14 residues long. Germline V gene sequence: CDR1 GTSNPN, CDR2 SVGIG (reference sequence). CDR3 sequence: CARPGQHNTGELFF. The CDR3 DNA is TGTGCGAGGCCGGGACAGCATAACACCGGGGAGCTGTTTTTT.

This chain joins TRBV20-1 and TRBJ1-1; possible D gene TRBD1, 6 bases. Trimming stripped 5 bases from V and 8 bases from J, with 12 bases between. CDR1 DFQATT and CDR2 SNEGSKA come from the germline V gene (reference sequence). The CDR3 sequence is 11 residues long. The CDR3 protein is CSAANRAEAFF. The CDR3, as DNA: TGCAGTGCTGCAAACAGGGCAGAAGCTTTCTTT.

In DNA, the CDR3 is TGTGCCAGCAGACAGGGTGGAGTCTACGAGCAGTACTTC. Amino acids: CASRQGGVYEQYF. This rearrangement joins TRBV6-5 to TRBJ2-7; D may be TRBD1 (6 bases). The germline CDR1 and CDR2 sequences are MNHEY and SVGAGI. CDR3 length: 13 amino acids. V lost 6 bases and J lost 3, with 12 bases in between.

The CDR3 sequence: CASSRARDTHYEQYF. The CDR3 coding sequence is TGCGCCAGCAGCCGGGCCCGGGACACTCACTACGAGCAGTACTTC. The chain couples TRBV4-1 to TRBJ2-7; TRBD1 might be the D (6 bases). CDR3 length: 15 residues. V was cut by 4 bases and J by 3 bases, with 16 bases left in between. Germline-derived CDR1 and CDR2 are MGHRA and YSYEKL.

The chain's CDR3 is CSARAGRGGTQYF. CDR3 sequence (DNA): TGCAGCGCCAGAGCCGGACGGGGAGGGACCCAGTACTTC. The rearrangement joins TRBV29-1 to TRBJ2-5, with D maybe TRBD2 (6 bases). V lost 7 bases and J lost 7, with 19 bases in between. From germline, CDR1 is SQVTM and CDR2 ANQGSEA. CDR3 size: 13 residues. Combining the CDR3 with reference TRBV29-1 and TRBJ2-5 gives the whole variable domain SAVISQKPSRDICQRGTSLTIQCQVDSQVTMMFWYRQQPGQSLTLIATANQGSEATYESGFVIDKFPISRPNLTFSTLTVSNMSPEDSSIYLCSARAGRGGTQYFGPGTRLLVL.

This clone has a single count. This rearrangement joins TRBV5-1 to TRBJ1-2; no definite D call. Per germline, CDR1 SGHRS and CDR2 YFSETQ. The ends were cut back, 1 base at V and 1 base at J, with 5 bases in the middle. CDR3 length: 13 amino acids. This chain's CDR3 is CASSLNSNYGYTF. CDR3 sequence (DNA): TGCGCCAGCAGCTTGAACAGTAACTATGGCTACACCTTC.

V usage is TRBV24-1 and J usage is TRBJ2-1, with TRBD1 identical over 10 bases. In germline, CDR1 is KGHDR, CDR2 SFDVKD. Losses at the gene ends were 7 bases for V and 6 bases for J; bases not matched to a gene: 11. The CDR3 totals 16 residues. This chain's CDR3 is CATSPGDRGTFNEQFF. Here the CDR3 DNA reads TGTGCCACCAGCCCCGGGGACAGGGGAACCTTCAATGAGCAGTTCTTC.

The V and J genes are TRBV5-4 and TRBJ1-2, with TRBD1 identical over 8 bases. This CDR3 comprises 16 residues. Germline trimming cut 0 bases from V and 3 bases from J; bases unmatched to any gene: 7. The germline V gene encodes CDR1 SGHNT and CDR2 YYREEE (reference sequence). In nucleotides, the CDR3 is TGTGCCAGCAGCTTGGGACAGGGGATTGGGTACTATGGCTACACCTTC. Protein: CASSLGQGIGYYGYTF. Complete variable domain (other parts from reference TRBV5-4 and TRBJ1-2): ETGVTQSPTHLIKTRGQQVTLRCSSQSGHNTVSWYQQALGQGPQFIFQYYREEENGRGNFPPRFSGLQFPNYSSELNVNALELDDSALYLCASSLGQGIGYYGYTFGSGTRLTVV.

The rearrangement joins TRBV27 to TRBJ1-1; maybe TRBD1 (6 bases). The CDR3 length is 14 residues. The germline V gene has CDR1 MNHEY and CDR2 SMNVEV (reference sequence). Trimming stripped 7 bases from V and 0 bases from J, with 12 bases between. CDR3 nucleotide sequence: TGTGCCAGCAATTCAGGGGTTTTGAACACTGAAGCTTTCTTT. Its translation: CASNSGVLNTEAFF.

In the case of this clone: Sequence at one end of the junction differs from germline and may be a read error. The V call is TRBV7-2, the J call TRBJ1-1; D may be TRBD1 (6 bases). The CDR3 sequence is 13 residues long. Germline assignment: CDR1 SGHTA and CDR2 FQGNSA. This chain's CDR3 is CASRRTGNPEAFF. In DNA form, the CDR3 reads TGTGCCAGCAGAAGAACAGGGAACCCTGAAGCTTTCTTT.

This chain uses TRBV27 with TRBJ2-5; weak D call: TRBD2 (6 bases). The length of the CDR3 is 14 residues. Between the trimmed V and J ends, which lost 5 bases and 4 bases, there was a span of 14 bases. Germline lookup yields CDR1 MNHEY and CDR2 SMNVEV (reference sequence). The DNA of the CDR3 is TGTGCCAGCAGTCCACCTGGGGGGTCAGAGACCCAGTACTTC. This encodes CASSPPGGSETQYF.

CDR3 amino acids: CASSFPPNNEQFF. In DNA form, the CDR3 reads TGTGCCAGCAGCTTTCCCCCAAACAATGAGCAGTTCTTC. The chain has TRBV7-9 and TRBJ2-1; D is undetermined. The CDR3 is 13 residues long. With 3 bases removed from V and 5 bases from J, the gap between germline ends came to 8 bases. From germline, CDR1 is SEHNR and CDR2 FQNEAQ (reference sequence).

The chain is built from TRBV9 and TRBJ2-5; TRBD2 aligns across 9 bases. Germline CDR1 SGDLS, CDR2 YYNGEE. The CDR3 runs 15 residues. V shed 0 bases and J 10 bases; nucleotides not matched to a gene: 10. CDR3 nucleotides: TGTGCCAGCAGCGTAGGTCCTAGCGGGGAATCGGGCCAGTACTTC. This codes for CASSVGPSGESGQYF. Variable domain in full (rest from reference TRBV9 and TRBJ2-5): DSGVTQTPKHLITATGQRVTLRCSPRSGDLSVYWYQQSLDQGLQFLIQYYNGEERAKGNILERFSAQQFPDLHSELNLSSLELGDSALYFCASSVGPSGESGQYFGPGTRLLVL.

This clone is a singleton in its sample. The V and J genes are TRBV5-1 and TRBJ2-5, with 16 bases lining up with TRBD2. The CDR3 is made up of 15 amino acids. In germline, CDR1 is SGHRS, CDR2 YFSETQ. J lost 7 bases, V lost 4 bases, and 4 bases had no gene match. The CDR3 sequence is CASSLGLAGGPTQYF. In nucleotides, the CDR3 is TGCGCCAGCAGCCTGGGACTAGCGGGGGGGCCGACCCAGTACTTC.

The chain carries TRBV15 and TRBJ2-2; 10 nucleotides agree with TRBD1. The CDR3 is 15 amino acids. V lost 4 bases to trimming and J lost 3 bases; unmatched junction nucleotides: 2. Germline V lookup: CDR1 LNHNV, CDR2 YYDKDF (reference sequence). CDR3 sequence reads: CATSKGTGDTGELFF. CDR3 sequence (DNA): TGTGCCACCAGCAAAGGGACAGGGGACACCGGGGAGCTGTTTTTT.